This T cell receptor (beta chain) is drawn from a study of blood T cell repertoires in COVID-19. Repertoires were generated with immunoSEQ multiplex PCR, while TCRdb's copy carries only in-frame clones and drops some. The sample has about 100,000 clones; around four fifths are singletons. Germline loops: CDR1 MRHNA, CDR2 SNTAGT. The V end was cut by 4 bases, the J end by 3 bases, with 10 bases between. CDR3 length: 14 residues. This sequence joins TRBV6-4 and TRBJ2-1, with D possibly TRBD1 on 6 matching bases. The sequenced sample was peripheral blood. This receptor was taken from a man between 65 and 85 years old with active or convalescent COVID-19. CDR3: CASSGQGFYNEQFF. The CDR3 region has the DNA TGTGCCAGCAGTGGGCAGGGGTTCTACAATGAGCAGTTCTTC.